One sample yielded the 6 T cell receptor beta chains listed below, sequenced in a study of CD8+ T cells in alopecia areata. As to treatment: oral pan-JAK inhibitor, 5-10 mg twice daily. The sequencing template was cDNA reverse transcribed from extracted RNA. Clones were read by immunoSEQ multiplex PCR, and TCRdb kept only the in-frame ones, dropping some. The table lists about 190,000 clones, around 60% of them singletons, with approximately 1.2% in the top ten. The starting material was CD4+ T cells sorted from blood, obtained at week 49, from a patient treated with tofacitinib. These receptors originate from a human donor with alopecia areata.

V usage is TRBV30 and J usage is TRBJ1-5, with D uncertain. V lost 4 bases and J lost 3, with 13 bases in between. CDR3 length: 14 residues. Germline V gives CDR1 GTSNPN, CDR2 SVGIG (reference sequence). CDR3 in DNA: TGTGCCTGGACCGAAAAGACCTTCAATCAGCCCCAGCATTTT. Protein product: CAWTEKTFNQPQHF.

The chain is built from TRBV14 and TRBJ2-1; D not resolved. In germline, CDR1 is SGHDN, CDR2 FVKESK. The CDR3 runs to 13 residues. The germline V and J ends were trimmed by 0 bases and 9 bases, with 9 bases remaining between them. CDR3 loop: CASSQDLGGEQFF. As DNA, the CDR3 is TGTGCCAGCAGCCAAGATCTGGGCGGTGAGCAGTTCTTC.

This sequence joins TRBV27 and TRBJ1-2; 7 nucleotides align to TRBD1. Germline V gene data show CDR1 as MNHEY and CDR2 as SMNVEV (reference sequence). This CDR3 has 14 amino acids. The trim removed 5 bases at V and 8 bases at J, leaving 11 bases unmatched. The CDR3 sequence is CASSPGQVSTGYTF. The CDR3 region has the DNA TGTGCCAGCAGTCCCGGACAGGTTTCCACCGGCTACACCTTC.

This clone was counted only a few times. J is TRBJ1-4 and V is TRBV6-1, with D maybe TRBD1 (5 bases). Trimming left V 6 bases short and J 3 bases short, with 11 bases between. This CDR3 region has 14 residues. CDR1 and CDR2 (germline): MNHNS, SASEGT. The CDR3 bases are TGTGCCAGCAGCCCTAGGGGCCCTAATGAAAAACTGTTTTTT. This gives the protein CASSPRGPNEKLFF.

V usage is TRBV30 and J usage is TRBJ1-2; D perhaps matches TRBD1 (5 bases). Germline lookup yields CDR1 GTSNPN and CDR2 SVGIG (reference sequence). V lost 3 bases and J lost 8, with 16 bases in between. There are 13 residues in the CDR3. The CDR3 loop reads CAWSPGPVRGYTF. CDR3 coding DNA: TGTGCCTGGAGCCCGGGACCAGTAAGGGGCTACACCTTC.

At least ten counts were recorded for this clone. The chain combines TRBV4-3 with TRBJ1-6, with 7 positions matching TRBD1. CDR3 length: 16 residues. Germline V gives CDR1 LGHNA, CDR2 YSLEER. V lost 0 bases and J lost 6; bases outside the gene matches: 5. The CDR3 loop is CASSQDRGTVNSPLHF. As DNA, the CDR3 is TGCGCCAGCAGCCAAGATCGGGGGACAGTTAATTCACCCCTCCACTTT.